A selection of T cell receptor beta chains follows, all from one sample in a study of T-cell memory formation after mild COVID-19. TCRdb itself ran the 5' RACE reads through MiXCR, one entry per CDR3 protein. The table lists some 150,000 distinct CDR3 sequences, roughly 19% of them singletons, with about 2.1% in the top ten. The specimen sequenced was PBMCs or a T cell subset sorted from them (not recorded which). Every receptor here comes from an adult woman who had mild COVID-19 (a few samples of this study predate the infection). Cell type and time point are not known. Both conserved end residues are part of each CDR3. The D gene is left open where the match is weak. Only some rows state a clone size, as once, few, many or a class for expanded clones.

D gene: -; clone size: -; J gene: TRBJ2-5; V gene: TRBV5-1; CDR3 DNA: TGCGCCAGCAGGAGGGGGGACCAAGAGACCCAGTACTTC; CDR3 protein: CASRRGDQETQYF
D gene: -; clone size: -; J gene: TRBJ1-1; V gene: TRBV20-1; CDR3 DNA: TGCAGTGCTAGCCCCACAGCCTGGAACACTGAAGCTTTCTTT; CDR3 protein: CSASPTAWNTEAFF
D gene: TRBD1; clone size: few; J gene: TRBJ1-1; V gene: TRBV20-1; CDR3 DNA: TGCAGTGCCATCAGGGGGCTCGAAGCGGGGTTGAGGTCCACTGAAGCTTTCTTT; CDR3 protein: CSAIRGLEAGLRSTEAFF
D gene: -; clone size: few; J gene: TRBJ2-1; V gene: TRBV20-1; CDR3 DNA: TGCAGTGCCAGCCTTCCGTGGGGGTCCAATGAGCAGTTCTTC; CDR3 protein: CSASLPWGSNEQFF
D gene: TRBD1; clone size: -; J gene: TRBJ2-7; V gene: TRBV29-1; CDR3 DNA: TGCAGCTATTTTGGGGACAGCTCCTACGAGCAGTACTTC; CDR3 protein: CSYFGDSSYEQYF
D gene: TRBD1; clone size: -; J gene: TRBJ2-1; V gene: TRBV11-1; CDR3 DNA: TGTGCCAGCAGCTTAGCGCTTTTGGGACAGGGCTCCTACAATGAGCAGTTCTTC; CDR3 protein: CASSLALLGQGSYNEQFF
D gene: -; clone size: -; J gene: TRBJ2-3; V gene: TRBV29-1; CDR3 DNA: TGCAGCGTCGGACTTCATACGCAGTATTTT; CDR3 protein: CSVGLHTQYF
D gene: TRBD2; clone size: -; J gene: TRBJ2-1; V gene: TRBV18; CDR3 DNA: TGTGCCAGCTCACCGGGACTAGCGCCCAATGAGCAGTTCTTC; CDR3 protein: CASSPGLAPNEQFF
D gene: -; clone size: -; J gene: TRBJ2-3; V gene: TRBV5-1; CDR3 DNA: TGCGCCAGCAGCCTCCCCGAGACTGCCACAGATACGCAGTATTTT; CDR3 protein: CASSLPETATDTQYF
D gene: -; clone size: -; J gene: TRBJ1-2; V gene: TRBV3-1; CDR3 DNA: TGTGCCAGCAGCCAAGTTGGGGGGCATAATGGCTACACCTTC; CDR3 protein: CASSQVGGHNGYTF
D gene: -; clone size: -; J gene: TRBJ1-1; V gene: TRBV7-9; CDR3 DNA: TGTGCCAGCAGCACCGGACAGTTCAACACTGAAGCTTTCTTT; CDR3 protein: CASSTGQFNTEAFF
D gene: TRBD2; clone size: -; J gene: TRBJ2-6; V gene: TRBV7-2; CDR3 DNA: TGTGCCATCCGGGGGCGGGAGGCTCGTGGGGCCAACGTCCTGACTTTC; CDR3 protein: CAIRGREARGANVLTF
D gene: -; clone size: few; J gene: TRBJ1-1; V gene: TRBV18; CDR3 DNA: TGTGCCAGCTCACCCCGTAGCACTGAAGCTTTCTTT; CDR3 protein: CASSPRSTEAFF
D gene: TRBD1; clone size: few; J gene: TRBJ2-2; V gene: TRBV7-9; CDR3 DNA: TGTGCCAGCAGCTTAGCGGGACAGCGAAACACCGGGGAGCTGTTTTTT; CDR3 protein: CASSLAGQRNTGELFF
D gene: -; clone size: many; J gene: TRBJ2-1; V gene: TRBV18; CDR3 DNA: TGTGCCAGCTCACCAGTCGACAGGACCTCCTACAATGAGCAGTTCTTC; CDR3 protein: CASSPVDRTSYNEQFF
D gene: -; clone size: few; J gene: TRBJ2-5; V gene: TRBV7-6; CDR3 DNA: TGTGCCAGCGTGGGCTACCTTCGAGAGACCCAGTACTTC; CDR3 protein: CASVGYLRETQYF
D gene: TRBD1; clone size: few; J gene: TRBJ1-3; V gene: TRBV4-1; CDR3 DNA: TGCGCCAGCAGCCAGGGGGGACAGGGGTATGGAAACACCATATATTTT; CDR3 protein: CASSQGGQGYGNTIYF
D gene: -; clone size: -; J gene: TRBJ2-7; V gene: TRBV5-1; CDR3 DNA: TGCGCCAGCAGCTTGCGCCTGGGAGGGGGCCAGAGCTCCTACGAGCAGTACTTC; CDR3 protein: CASSLRLGGGQSSYEQYF
D gene: -; clone size: -; J gene: TRBJ2-2; V gene: TRBV7-2; CDR3 DNA: TGTGCCAGCAGCTCCCCTAGGGAGCTGTTTTTT; CDR3 protein: CASSSPRELFF
D gene: TRBD2; clone size: few; J gene: TRBJ2-1; V gene: TRBV7-9; CDR3 DNA: TGTGCCAGCAGCCATGTGAGCGGGAGTGCGTACAATGAGCAGTTCTTC; CDR3 protein: CASSHVSGSAYNEQFF
D gene: -; clone size: -; J gene: TRBJ2-3; V gene: TRBV7-6; CDR3 DNA: TGTGCCAGCAGCCCCGGCTTGTCAGGGAGAGCAGATACGCAGTATTTT; CDR3 protein: CASSPGLSGRADTQYF
D gene: TRBD1; clone size: -; J gene: TRBJ1-6; V gene: TRBV5-1; CDR3 DNA: TGCGCCAGCAGTCTTCTACAGGGGGGAAATTCACCCCTCCACTTT; CDR3 protein: CASSLLQGGNSPLHF
D gene: TRBD1; clone size: few; J gene: TRBJ2-2; V gene: TRBV11-2; CDR3 DNA: TGTGCCAGCAGTTACCGACAGGGGGCCAGTCGGGGCACCGGGGAGCTGTTTTTT; CDR3 protein: CASSYRQGASRGTGELFF
D gene: TRBD2; clone size: -; J gene: TRBJ2-1; V gene: TRBV12-3/TRBV12-4; CDR3 DNA: TGTGCCACCCGAGCCGCTAGCGGGGGGGATTACAATGAGCAGTTCTTC; CDR3 protein: CATRAASGGDYNEQFF
D gene: -; clone size: -; J gene: TRBJ2-5; V gene: TRBV2; CDR3 DNA: TGTGCCAGCAATCGGGTCCAGGGACAAGAGACCCAGTACTTC; CDR3 protein: CASNRVQGQETQYF
D gene: -; clone size: -; J gene: TRBJ2-3; V gene: TRBV24-1; CDR3 DNA: TGTGCCACCAGTGACCCGCGGGACTTCACAGATACGCAGTATTTT; CDR3 protein: CATSDPRDFTDTQYF
D gene: -; clone size: once; J gene: TRBJ1-1; V gene: TRBV7-2; CDR3 DNA: TGTGCCAGCAGCTTATTATCCGGGGGGACTGAAGCTTTCTTT; CDR3 protein: CASSLLSGGTEAFF
D gene: -; clone size: few; J gene: TRBJ2-2; V gene: TRBV7-6; CDR3 DNA: TGTGCCAGCAGCAATACTAATTCGAACACCGGGGAGCTGTTTTTT; CDR3 protein: CASSNTNSNTGELFF
D gene: TRBD2; clone size: few; J gene: TRBJ2-7; V gene: TRBV7-3; CDR3 DNA: TGTGCCAGCAGCTCTCCACTAGGACTAGCGGGAAAACCACAGTTGGGGGCACTACGAGGGCAGTACTTC; CDR3 protein: CASSSPLGLAGKPQLGALRGQYF
D gene: -; clone size: -; J gene: TRBJ2-7; V gene: TRBV11-2; CDR3 DNA: TGTGCCAGCAGCTTAAGGACAGCCGGCTACGAGCAGTACTTC; CDR3 protein: CASSLRTAGYEQYF
D gene: TRBD2; clone size: -; J gene: TRBJ2-7; V gene: TRBV5-5; CDR3 DNA: TGTGCCAGCACTACTTGGGGGGGAGTCTCCTACGAGCAGTACTTC; CDR3 protein: CASTTWGGVSYEQYF
D gene: -; clone size: few; J gene: TRBJ2-3; V gene: TRBV12-3/TRBV12-4; CDR3 DNA: TGTGCCAGCAGTTTTCGCCGCACAGATACGCAGTATTTT; CDR3 protein: CASSFRRTDTQYF
D gene: TRBD1; clone size: many; J gene: TRBJ1-2; V gene: TRBV4-2; CDR3 DNA: TGTGCCAGCAGCCAAGAATGGGCAGGGGGCCACTCCTATGGCTACACCTTC; CDR3 protein: CASSQEWAGGHSYGYTF
D gene: -; clone size: once; J gene: TRBJ2-3; V gene: TRBV9; CDR3 DNA: TGTGCCAGCAGCGTAGGTGGAGATACGCAGTATTTT; CDR3 protein: CASSVGGDTQYF
D gene: -; clone size: -; J gene: TRBJ1-1; V gene: TRBV7-3; CDR3 DNA: TGTGCCAGCAGCTTTGGAGGGGGGATGAACACTGAAGCTTTCTTT; CDR3 protein: CASSFGGGMNTEAFF
D gene: TRBD1; clone size: -; J gene: TRBJ1-5; V gene: TRBV9; CDR3 DNA: TGTGCCAGCAGCCCGACAGGGCGCAATCAGCCCCAGCATTTT; CDR3 protein: CASSPTGRNQPQHF
D gene: -; clone size: -; J gene: TRBJ2-2; V gene: TRBV7-3; CDR3 DNA: TGTGCCAGCAGCGGGCAGAACACCGGGGAGCTGTTTTTT; CDR3 protein: CASSGQNTGELFF
D gene: TRBD1; clone size: -; J gene: TRBJ1-6; V gene: TRBV6-6; CDR3 DNA: TGTGCCAGCACTTCGGGACAGGGTGGGAATTCACCCCTCCACTTT; CDR3 protein: CASTSGQGGNSPLHF
D gene: TRBD1; clone size: many; J gene: TRBJ1-1; V gene: TRBV12-3/TRBV12-4; CDR3 DNA: TGTGCCAGCAGACACGGACAGGGGGCGTTGAACACTGAAGCTTTCTTT; CDR3 protein: CASRHGQGALNTEAFF
D gene: -; clone size: few; J gene: TRBJ1-2; V gene: TRBV29-1; CDR3 DNA: TGCAGCGTTGAATCTAACGGTGCCCTACGGTATGGCTACACCTTC; CDR3 protein: CSVESNGALRYGYTF
D gene: TRBD2; clone size: -; J gene: TRBJ2-5; V gene: TRBV4-1; CDR3 DNA: TGCGCCAGCAGCCTCCAGCGGGGAGAGACCCAGTACTTC; CDR3 protein: CASSLQRGETQYF
D gene: TRBD2; clone size: -; J gene: TRBJ2-7; V gene: TRBV11-2; CDR3 DNA: TGTGCCAGCAGCTCCTACTCCGGGACTACAAGCTCCTACGAGCAGTACTTC; CDR3 protein: CASSSYSGTTSSYEQYF
D gene: TRBD1; clone size: few; J gene: TRBJ2-7; V gene: TRBV20-1; CDR3 DNA: TGCAGTGGCGGGGACAGGGACTACGAGCAGTACTTC; CDR3 protein: CSGGDRDYEQYF
D gene: -; clone size: few; J gene: TRBJ2-1; V gene: TRBV5-1; CDR3 DNA: TGCGCCAGCAGAAGAGATATGGAGAATTACAATGAGCAGTTCTTC; CDR3 protein: CASRRDMENYNEQFF
D gene: -; clone size: few; J gene: TRBJ2-7; V gene: TRBV2; CDR3 DNA: TGTGCCAGCAGCGCGGACAGACTGTACGAGCAGTACTTC; CDR3 protein: CASSADRLYEQYF
D gene: TRBD1; clone size: few; J gene: TRBJ1-4; V gene: TRBV27; CDR3 DNA: TGTGCCAGCGCGACAGGGGCGACCTCTAATGAAAAACTGTTTTTT; CDR3 protein: CASATGATSNEKLFF
D gene: -; clone size: -; J gene: TRBJ1-1; V gene: TRBV3-1; CDR3 DNA: TGTGCCAGCAGCCAAGATCGGGCCCACAGGGCAGTTGAAGCTTTCTTT; CDR3 protein: CASSQDRAHRAVEAFF
D gene: TRBD2; clone size: -; J gene: TRBJ2-5; V gene: TRBV7-9; CDR3 DNA: TGTGCCAGCAGCCCCCGTCTCGGGAGGACCCAAGAGACCCAGTACTTC; CDR3 protein: CASSPRLGRTQETQYF
D gene: -; clone size: many; J gene: TRBJ2-3; V gene: TRBV5-8; CDR3 DNA: TGTGCCAGCAGCTTGGATTGGGGCACAGATACGCAGTATTTT; CDR3 protein: CASSLDWGTDTQYF